Presented here are 14 T cell receptor beta chains from one specimen sequenced in a study of blood T cells in healthy people across ages. PCR was performed a second time for 7 to 11 cycles using a sample-barcoded 5' primer and a J-beta primer mix. One entry per CDR3 protein, called by TCRdb with MiXCR from the 5' RACE reads. The profile shows 1.5 million to 2 million distinct CDR3 sequences, roughly 50% of them singletons. The sample taken for sequencing was blood. These receptors originate from a middle-aged woman in good health.

This chain joins TRBV7-2 and TRBJ2-3; 11 bases are a match to TRBD2. CDR1 SGHTA and CDR2 FQGNSA come from the germline V gene. The CDR3 has 19 residues. Trimming removed 1 base from V and 4 bases from J; junction bases left unmatched: 13. CDR3 DNA: TGTGCCAGCAGCTTAGTTTCTAGCGGGGGGACCTACGCCTCAGATACGCAGTATTTT. It codes for CASSLVSSGGTYASDTQYF. The full variable domain, its missing parts supplied by reference TRBV7-2 and TRBJ2-3, is GAGVSQSPSNKVTEKGKDVELRCDPISGHTALYWYRQSLGQGLEFLIYFQGNSAPDKSGLPSDRFSAERTGGSVSTLTIQRTQQEDSAVYLCASSLVSSGGTYASDTQYFGPGTRLTVL.

This clonotype turned up a few times. V and J are TRBV4-1 and TRBJ2-7; 10 bases agree with TRBD2. CDR3 length: 17 amino acids. Germline trimming cut 0 bases from V and 3 bases from J; bases unmatched to any gene: 8. The germline gives CDR1 MGHRA, CDR2 YSYEKL. The CDR3 region has the DNA TGCGCCAGCAGCCAAGATCTAGCGGGGGACGCCGGCTACGAGCAGTACTTC. Residues: CASSQDLAGDAGYEQYF.

The V and J genes are TRBV9 and TRBJ2-5; TRBD2 is a possible D gene (7 bases). The germline V gene encodes CDR1 SGDLS and CDR2 YYNGEE. Trimming shortened V by 2 bases and J by 5 bases, and 16 bases separated the two germline ends. The CDR3 totals 15 residues. CDR3: CASSVGGGRGETQYF. The CDR3, as DNA: TGTGCCAGCAGCGTTGGGGGGGGCCGGGGTGAGACCCAGTACTTC. Complete variable domain (other parts from reference TRBV9 and TRBJ2-5): DSGVTQTPKHLITATGQRVTLRCSPRSGDLSVYWYQQSLDQGLQFLIQYYNGEERAKGNILERFSAQQFPDLHSELNLSSLELGDSALYFCASSVGGGRGETQYFGPGTRLLVL.

V and J are TRBV3-1 and TRBJ2-3; no reliable D call. The CDR3 contains 14 residues. V dropped 3 bases and J dropped 0 bases, with 7 bases sitting between them. In germline, CDR1 is LGHDT, CDR2 YNNKEL (reference sequence). The CDR3 nucleotides read TGTGCCAGCAGCCATTGGCGGAGCACAGATACGCAGTATTTT. The encoded protein is CASSHWRSTDTQYF.

The rearrangement joins TRBV11-3 to TRBJ2-3, with D maybe TRBD1 (5 bases). This CDR3 region has 24 residues. Germline V lookup: CDR1 SGHNT, CDR2 YENEEA. V gave up 4 bases and J gave up 1 base, with 39 bases separating them. The CDR3 DNA is TGTGCCAGCAGCTCACTGATTAGTTTTGCCTGGGGCGAATTCTTGGGCAACGGCACAGATACGCAGTATTTT. Its protein is CASSSLISFAWGEFLGNGTDTQYF.

This sequence joins TRBV29-1 and TRBJ2-3; D is unclear. V lost 7 bases and J lost 0, with 11 bases in between. This CDR3 contains 13 residues. Germline V gene lookup returns CDR1 SQVTM and CDR2 ANQGSEA. CDR3 nucleotide sequence: TGCAGCGGAGAAAAGACGAGCACAGATACGCAGTATTTT. This gives the protein CSGEKTSTDTQYF.

The chain combines TRBV20-1 with TRBJ1-2; D gene ambiguous. The CDR3 extends over 10 amino acids. V dropped 4 bases and J dropped 4 bases, with 4 bases sitting between them. Germline CDR1 DFQATT, CDR2 SNEGSKA (reference sequence). In nucleotides, the CDR3 is TGCAGTGCTAAGATCTATGGCTACACCTTC. Translating it yields CSAKIYGYTF.

The chain uses TRBV6-5 and TRBJ2-3; D possibly corresponds to TRBD1 (5 bases). Trimming stripped 0 bases from V and 6 bases from J, with 10 bases between. Germline-derived CDR1 and CDR2 are MNHEY and SVGAGI. The CDR3 is made up of 14 amino acids. CDR3 residues: CASSYSHGADTQYF. The CDR3 bases are TGTGCCAGCAGTTACTCGCATGGGGCCGATACGCAGTATTTT.

This chain joins TRBV4-3 and TRBJ1-5, with 9 bases matching TRBD1. Trimming took 6 bases from V and 3 from J; bases not matched to a gene: 6. Per germline, CDR1 LGHNA and CDR2 YSLEER. The CDR3 length is 15 residues. The CDR3 DNA reads as TGCGCCAGCAGTCTCGGGACAGGGACCAATCAGCCCCAGCATTTT. It yields the protein CASSLGTGTNQPQHF.

This clonotype was seen a few times. The genes are TRBV20-1 and TRBJ1-2; D gene unclear. CDR1 is DFQATT, CDR2 SNEGSKA, per germline (reference sequence). The CDR3 is made up of 13 amino acids. Trimming stripped 1 base from V and 3 bases from J, with 9 bases between. CDR3: CSARVRSDYGYTF. CDR3 bases: TGCAGTGCTAGAGTACGTTCTGACTATGGCTACACCTTC.

The rearrangement links TRBV29-1 to TRBJ2-5; 15 bases match TRBD2. V lost 8 bases, J lost 4 bases, and 11 bases stayed unmatched. CDR3 length equals 16 residues. Germline CDR1 and CDR2: SQVTM and ANQGSEA. Here the CDR3 reads CSSGGTSGGPAETQYF. The CDR3 nucleotides are TGCAGCTCCGGAGGGACTAGCGGGGGGCCGGCAGAGACCCAGTACTTC.

The chain is built from TRBV27 and TRBJ2-1; D assignment may be TRBD1 or TRBD2 (5 bases each). The germline CDR1 and CDR2 sequences are MNHEY and SMNVEV (reference sequence). The CDR3 consists of 14 residues. With 3 bases removed from V and 7 bases from J, the gap between germline ends came to 13 bases. The CDR3 spells CASSFRGGGNEQFF. The CDR3 DNA sequence: TGTGCCAGCAGTTTTAGGGGCGGAGGAAATGAGCAGTTCTTC.

The chain links TRBV7-9 to TRBJ2-4; tentatively, D is TRBD2 (6 bases). The CDR3 is 15 residues long. V dropped 4 bases and J dropped 8 bases, with 18 bases sitting between them. Per the germline V gene, CDR1 is SEHNR and CDR2 is FQNEAQ (reference sequence). CDR3 coding DNA: TGTGCCAGCAGCTCGACTAGACGGCCGGGGGACATTCAGTACTTC. Amino acids: CASSSTRRPGDIQYF. The full variable domain, rest sourced from reference TRBV7-9 and TRBJ2-4, is DTGVSQNPRHKITKRGQNVTFRCDPISEHNRLYWYRQTLGQGPEFLTYFQNEAQLEKSRLLSDRFSAERPKGSFSTLEIQRTEQGDSAMYLCASSSTRRPGDIQYFGAGTRLSVL.

The rearrangement joins TRBV5-1 to TRBJ2-5, with 8 bases identical to TRBD2. Unmatched junction bases numbered 9, after V lost 4 bases and J lost 7 bases. Germline V CDR1 and CDR2: SGHRS, YFSETQ. The CDR3 runs 14 residues. The CDR3: CASSRGTSKGTQYF. The DNA of the CDR3 is TGCGCCAGCAGCCGAGGGACTAGTAAAGGGACCCAGTACTTC.